A selection of T cell receptor beta chains follows, all from one sample in a study of CD4 T cells in relation to SARS-CoV-2 and coronaviruses. The antigens these receptors bind are not known. Generated by immunoSEQ multiplex PCR, the TCRdb table keeps only in-frame clones and is missing some. Among 20,000 to 25,000 clones listed, 60% to 80% were seen once. The sequenced material came from CD4+ T cells from PBMCs, cultured in vitro. The receptors derive from a human donor in good health. Each CDR3 is given without its conserved first and last residue. Each record gives: V gene, J gene, CDR3 protein.

V gene: TRBV5-4; J gene: TRBJ2-1; CDR3 protein: ASSFFKLGNEQF
V gene: TRBV3-1/TRBV3-2; J gene: TRBJ2-4; CDR3 protein: ASSQGLAKNIQY
V gene: TRBV6-5; J gene: TRBJ2-1; CDR3 protein: ASSISGSGYEQF
V gene: TRBV6-5; J gene: TRBJ1-5; CDR3 protein: ASSYPTGSGNQPQH
V gene: TRBV7-9; J gene: TRBJ1-2; CDR3 protein: ASSYTAAYGYT
V gene: TRBV19; J gene: TRBJ1-1; CDR3 protein: ASSDGHMDNTEAF
V gene: TRBV6-5; J gene: TRBJ2-3; CDR3 protein: ASSLGLDVDTQY
V gene: TRBV14; J gene: TRBJ2-1; CDR3 protein: ASSQGAYSYNEQF
V gene: TRBV19; J gene: TRBJ2-7; CDR3 protein: ASTTHYGSLYEQY
V gene: TRBV29-1; J gene: TRBJ2-7; CDR3 protein: SGRQHYEQY
V gene: TRBV14; J gene: TRBJ2-7; CDR3 protein: ASSSYSGRARYEQY
V gene: TRBV3-1/TRBV3-2; J gene: TRBJ1-1; CDR3 protein: ASSLSGGNTEAF
V gene: TRBV25-1; J gene: TRBJ1-2; CDR3 protein: ASSEPGQGASSGYT
V gene: TRBV11-2; J gene: TRBJ2-5; CDR3 protein: ASSAPPVETQY
V gene: TRBV18; J gene: TRBJ1-1; CDR3 protein: ASSPRQGAHSTEAF
V gene: TRBV11-1; J gene: TRBJ1-1; CDR3 protein: ASSSGQGNTEAF
V gene: TRBV11-2; J gene: TRBJ1-1; CDR3 protein: ASSLVNWGKYTEAF
V gene: TRBV10-1; J gene: TRBJ2-2; CDR3 protein: ASSRDRSTGELF
V gene: TRBV19; J gene: TRBJ1-4; CDR3 protein: ASNLGTHSGEKLF
V gene: TRBV7-9; J gene: TRBJ2-5; CDR3 protein: ASTRAGGEETQY
V gene: TRBV30; J gene: TRBJ2-7; CDR3 protein: AWSRDRQLHEQY
V gene: TRBV9; J gene: TRBJ1-1; CDR3 protein: ASSVNGGRNTEAF
V gene: TRBV5-1; J gene: TRBJ1-1; CDR3 protein: ASSGQGASTEAF
V gene: TRBV2; J gene: TRBJ2-6; CDR3 protein: ASSAQGTGANVLT
V gene: TRBV18; J gene: TRBJ2-2; CDR3 protein: ASSPANTGELF